This TCR beta chain is drawn from a study of control samples from healthy donors and cancer patients. V was clipped by 7 bases and J by 4 bases, with 8 bases between them. The CDR3 consists of 13 residues. Germline CDR1 and CDR2: LGHNT and FRNRAP. The assay was immunoSEQ multiplex PCR, and TCRdb's table has in-frame clones only and misses some. This sample carries tens of thousands of clones, around 90% of them seen once, and the ten largest clones take 1.5% to 2%. This sequence joins TRBV12-5 and TRBJ2-6; the D is unclear. Sequencing used PBMCs. This TCR was recovered from a man between 40 and 49 years old with colorectal cancer. CDR3 residues: CASVQSGANVLTF. CDR3 nucleotides: TGTGCTAGTGTTCAAAGCGGGGCCAACGTCCTGACTTTC.